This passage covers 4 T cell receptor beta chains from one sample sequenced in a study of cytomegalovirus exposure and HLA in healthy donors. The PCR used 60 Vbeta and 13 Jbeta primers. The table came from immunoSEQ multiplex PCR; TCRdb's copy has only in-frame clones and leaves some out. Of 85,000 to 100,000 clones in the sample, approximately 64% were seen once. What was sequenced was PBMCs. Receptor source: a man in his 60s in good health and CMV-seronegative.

The CDR3 is CASSLAAGRHDTEAFF. DNA of the CDR3: TGCGCCAGCAGCTTGGCGGCAGGGAGGCATGACACTGAAGCTTTCTTT. This chain joins TRBV5-1 and TRBJ1-1, with a possible D match to TRBD1 (5 bases). CDR1 and CDR2 from the germline V gene are SGHRS and YFSETQ. V shed 0 bases and J shed 3 bases, with 15 bases lying between them. This CDR3 is built from 16 residues.

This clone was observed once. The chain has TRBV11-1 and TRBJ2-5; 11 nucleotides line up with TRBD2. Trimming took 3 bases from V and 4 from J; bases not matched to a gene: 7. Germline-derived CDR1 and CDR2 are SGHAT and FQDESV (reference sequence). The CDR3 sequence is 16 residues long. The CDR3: CASSLLAGGIGETQYF. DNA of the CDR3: TGTGCCAGCAGCTTGCTAGCGGGAGGCATCGGAGAGACCCAGTACTTC.

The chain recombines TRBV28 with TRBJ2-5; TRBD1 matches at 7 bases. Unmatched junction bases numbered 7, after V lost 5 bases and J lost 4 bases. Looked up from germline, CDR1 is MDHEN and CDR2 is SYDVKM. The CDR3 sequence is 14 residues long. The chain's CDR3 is CASSPDRVSETQYF. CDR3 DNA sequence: TGTGCCAGCAGTCCCGACAGGGTCTCAGAGACCCAGTACTTC.

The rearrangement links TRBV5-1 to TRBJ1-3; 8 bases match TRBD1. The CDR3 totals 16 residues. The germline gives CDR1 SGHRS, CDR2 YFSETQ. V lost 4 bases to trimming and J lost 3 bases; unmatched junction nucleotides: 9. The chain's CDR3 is CASSPFQGASGNTIYF. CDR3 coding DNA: TGCGCCAGCAGCCCTTTTCAGGGGGCGAGTGGAAACACCATATATTTT.